This is a list of T cell receptor beta chains from one sample in a study of technical replicates of blood from a few donors. TCRdb keeps only in-frame clones here, not all; method: immunoSEQ multiplex PCR. The sample contains fewer than 65,000 clones, approximately 89% of which appear only once. Sequenced sample: PBMCs. These receptors all stem from a human donor in good health. Some clones in this sample may be carry-over from other donors' samples. The CDR3 runs from the conserved cysteine through the conserved F or W. A D gene is named only where the DNA matches it firmly. Rows may omit the clone size; those that give it use once, few, many or a size class.

>TRBV5-8|-|TRBJ2-7|TRBD2
CASSASGRATSEQYF
TGTGCCAGCAGCGCTAGCGGGAGGGCCACTTCCGAGCAGTACTTC
>TRBV7-9|many|TRBJ2-2|-
CATWGLRGKSPGELFF
TGTGCCACCTGGGGTCTCAGGGGAAAAAGTCCCGGGGAGCTGTTTTTT
>TRBV19|once|TRBJ2-7|TRBD2
CASSIGTSGTYEQYF
TGTGCCAGTAGTATTGGGACTAGCGGAACCTACGAGCAGTACTTC
>TRBV7-3|-|TRBJ2-1|TRBD2
CASRASGNNEQFF
TGTGCCAGCAGGGCAAGCGGGAACAATGAGCAGTTCTTC
>TRBV4-3|-|TRBJ1-3|-
CASSQDQNSGNTIYF
TGCGCCAGCAGCCAAGACCAGAACTCTGGAAACACCATATATTTT
>TRBV6-5|-|TRBJ1-2|-
CACSGGLSGYTF
TGTGCCTGCAGCGGGGGTTTAAGCGGCTACACCTTC
>TRBV2|-|TRBJ1-2|TRBD1
CASSDRTGSYGYTF
TGTGCCAGCAGTGACAGGACAGGATCATATGGCTACACCTTC
>TRBV6-5|few|TRBJ2-7|TRBD1
CASSPGTGVYEQYF
TGTGCCAGCAGCCCCGGGACAGGGGTATACGAGCAGTACTTC
>TRBV4-1|-|TRBJ1-5|-
CASSQAVLQLYSNQPQHF
TGCGCCAGCAGCCAAGCGGTATTACAGTTATATAGCAATCAGCCCCAGCATTTT
>TRBV5-1|-|TRBJ2-1|TRBD2
CASSAGLAGTNEQFF
TGCGCCAGCAGCGCGGGACTAGCGGGGACCAATGAGCAGTTCTTC
>TRBV9|-|TRBJ1-6|-
CASSVGGKNNSPLHF
TGTGCCAGCAGCGTAGGCGGAAAGAATAATTCACCCCTCCACTTT
>TRBV12-5|-|TRBJ1-1|-
CASGLPPNPSLLTEAFF
TGTGCTAGTGGTTTGCCCCCAAATCCTAGTCTCCTCACTGAAGCTTTCTTT
>TRBV14|-|TRBJ2-1|TRBD2
CASSQGLAGGRYNEQFF
TGTGCCAGCAGCCAGGGACTAGCGGGGGGGCGGTACAATGAGCAGTTCTTC
>TRBV29-1|-|TRBJ1-1|-
CSVLQATEAFF
TGCAGCGTTCTCCAGGCCACTGAAGCTTTCTTT
>TRBV7-8|-|TRBJ2-1|-
CASSPSPLDPEQFF
TGTGCCAGCAGCCCCAGCCCACTAGATCCTGAGCAGTTCTTC
>TRBV27|-|TRBJ2-1|TRBD2
CATRLAGLAVNGQFF
TGTGCCACCCGACTAGCGGGACTAGCGGTCAATGGGCAGTTCTTC
>TRBV6-6|once|TRBJ2-1|TRBD2
CASNKGRGGDEQFF
TGTGCCAGCAATAAGGGCCGTGGGGGGGATGAGCAGTTCTTC
>TRBV7-3|-|TRBJ1-2|TRBD1
CASSLTGGGDYGYTF
TGTGCCAGCAGCTTGACAGGGGGAGGGGACTATGGCTACACCTTC
>TRBV5-4|-|TRBJ1-1|TRBD1
CASSFGGQADHEAFF
TGTGCCAGCAGCTTTGGGGGACAGGCCGACCATGAAGCTTTCTTT
>TRBV5-1|many|TRBJ2-1|TRBD2
CASSFTGGYNEQFF
TGCGCCAGCAGCTTCACGGGGGGCTACAATGAGCAGTTCTTC
>TRBV7-9|-|TRBJ2-7|TRBD2
CASSLVLAGGLSEQYF
TGTGCCAGCAGCTTAGTTCTAGCGGGAGGGCTAAGCGAGCAGTACTTC
>TRBV7-3|-|TRBJ2-5|-
CASSLVGGETQYF
TGTGCCAGCAGCTTAGTAGGGGGTGAGACCCAGTACTTC
>TRBV10-3|few|TRBJ2-7|TRBD1
CATRDRGSYEQYF
TGTGCCACCAGGGACAGGGGGTCCTACGAGCAGTACTTC
>TRBV27|-|TRBJ2-7|TRBD2
CASSRSGGAFEQYF
TGTGCCAGCAGTAGGAGCGGGGGGGCCTTCGAGCAGTACTTC
>TRBV6-5|-|TRBJ2-6|-
CASSSGSIGANVLTF
TGTGCCAGCAGTTCAGGATCTATTGGGGCCAACGTCCTGACTTTC
>TRBV30|-|TRBJ1-2|TRBD1
CAWRGDRAFYGYTF
TGTGCCTGGAGGGGGGACAGGGCTTTTTATGGCTACACCTTC
>TRBV5-1|-|TRBJ2-1|TRBD2
CASSLSGLALHEQFF
TGCGCCAGCAGCTTGTCGGGACTAGCGTTGCATGAGCAGTTCTTC
>TRBV4-3|-|TRBJ2-2|-
CASSQVQMNTGELFF
TGCGCCAGCAGCCAAGTACAGATGAACACCGGGGAGCTGTTTTTT